This entry lists 14 T cell receptor beta chains sequenced from one sample in a study of CD8 T cells in ankylosing spondylitis. TCRdb redid the calling of the 5' RACE reads with MiXCR, one entry per CDR3 protein. The sample lists approximately 300,000 distinct CDR3 sequences, around 19% occurring once. Specimen: blood, either unsorted or a sorted T cell fraction (not recorded which). These receptors were taken from a male donor with ankylosing spondylitis or in good health (not recorded which).

This clonotype was seen just once. The chain carries TRBV3-1 and TRBJ1-4; D is uncertain. Trimming shortened V by 1 base and J by 7 bases, and 7 bases separated the two germline ends. CDR3 size: 13 residues. CDR1 and CDR2 from the germline V gene are LGHDT and YNNKEL (reference sequence). The CDR3 DNA is TGTGCCAGCAGCCAAGCGCTGAGTGAAAAACTGTTTTTT. It is translated as CASSQALSEKLFF.

The chain joins TRBV12-3 or TRBV12-4 to TRBJ2-3; 13 positions agree with TRBD2. The CDR3 length is 15 residues. The V segment lost 8 bases and the J segment 4 bases; nucleotides outside the gene matches: 6. In DNA, the CDR3 is TGTGCCAGCGGCCCACTAGCGGGAGGGCCAGATACGCAGTATTTT. This encodes CASGPLAGGPDTQYF.

The chain recombines TRBV5-6 with TRBJ2-3; D remains unclear. V lost 5 bases and J 2 bases, leaving 12 bases between the germline ends. The CDR3 sequence is 14 residues long. Germline CDR1 is SGHDT and CDR2 is YYEEEE. The chain's CDR3 is CASSRGENTDTQYF. In nucleotides, the CDR3 is TGTGCCAGCAGTCGTGGAGAGAACACAGATACGCAGTATTTT.

This clonotype appeared a few times. CDR3 coding DNA: TGCGCCAGCAGCCGACCGGGACTAGCGGGAGTGGGACGCAGGGGGTCCTACAATGAGCAGTTCTTC. This gives the protein CASSRPGLAGVGRRGSYNEQFF. The chain links TRBV5-1 to TRBJ2-1, with 14 bases identical to TRBD2. CDR1 and CDR2 from the germline V gene are SGHRS and YFSETQ. V shed 4 bases and J 1 base; nucleotides not matched to a gene: 19. The CDR3 has 22 amino acids. Full variable domain (rest looked up from reference TRBV5-1 and TRBJ2-1): KAGVTQTPRYLIKTRGQQVTLSCSPISGHRSVSWYQQTPGQGLQFLFEYFSETQRNKGNFPGRFSGRQFSNSRSEMNVSTLELGDSALYLCASSRPGLAGVGRRGSYNEQFFGPGTRLTVL.

This clonotype was counted only a few times. The rearrangement uses TRBV29-1 and TRBJ2-3; 9 positions match TRBD2. The J segment lost 6 bases and the V segment lost 3 bases, leaving 7 bases of the junction unmatched. Germline CDR1 SQVTM, CDR2 ANQGSEA. CDR3 size: 14 residues. CDR3 DNA sequence: TGCAGCGTTGATTTGGCGGGGGGGCGGGATACGCAGTATTTT. Residues: CSVDLAGGRDTQYF.

This clonotype was detected only a few times. The chain has TRBV20-1 and TRBJ1-2, with 8 bases identical to TRBD1. V trimming: 5 bases; J trimming: 4 bases; junction bases outside the gene matches: 6. CDR1 is DFQATT, CDR2 SNEGSKA, per germline (reference sequence). CDR3 length equals 13 residues. The CDR3, as DNA: TGCAGTGCTTTGACAGGGGAGGGCTATGGCTACACCTTC. Protein sequence: CSALTGEGYGYTF.

This clonotype has more than one count but fewer than ten. This chain joins TRBV28 and TRBJ1-1; D uncertain. This CDR3 contains 13 residues. Looked up from germline, CDR1 is MDHEN and CDR2 is SYDVKM. Trimming left V 7 bases short and J 4 bases short, with 13 bases between. This CDR3 reads CASTPHGFTEAFF. CDR3 bases: TGTGCCAGCACCCCCCACGGGTTCACTGAAGCTTTCTTT. The variable domain in full, completed from reference TRBV28 and TRBJ1-1, reads DVKVTQSSRYLVKRTGEKVFLECVQDMDHENMFWYRQDPGLGLRLIYFSYDVKMKEKGDIPEGYSVSREKKERFSLILESASTNQTSMYLCASTPHGFTEAFFGQGTRLTVV.

This clonotype occurred a few times. V and J are TRBV29-1 and TRBJ2-5, with 7 bases lining up with TRBD2. The V segment lost 6 bases and the J segment 2 bases; nucleotides outside the gene matches: 9. The CDR3 consists of 14 residues. Germline V CDR1 and CDR2: SQVTM, ANQGSEA. CDR3 nucleotide sequence: TGCAGCGTCCGGGCGGGAGCGCTACAAGAGACCCAGTACTTC. Translated: CSVRAGALQETQYF.

This clonotype appeared many times. This chain connects TRBV29-1 to TRBJ2-3; possible D gene TRBD2, 5 bases. Germline CDR1 is SQVTM and CDR2 is ANQGSEA. The CDR3 is 15 amino acids. V was trimmed by 1 base and J by 2 bases, leaving 13 bases between them. DNA of the CDR3: TGCAGCGTTGAAGTAGGACTCGGGCCCACAGATACGCAGTATTTT. Protein product: CSVEVGLGPTDTQYF.

This clonotype appeared a few times. The chain is built from TRBV5-1 and TRBJ2-5; TRBD2 agrees at 7 bases. V lost 4 bases to trimming and J lost 4 bases; unmatched junction nucleotides: 10. The CDR3 contains 15 residues. CDR1 and CDR2 (germline): SGHRS, YFSETQ. The CDR3 DNA reads TGCGCCAGCAGCCCCGGAGGAGGGAGGGGAGAGACCCAGTACTTC. This codes for CASSPGGGRGETQYF.

CDR3 amino acids: CASSRGTVMFF. The CDR3 bases are TGTGCCAGCAGCCGAGGGACCGTGATGTTTTTT. The chain is built from TRBV3-1 and TRBJ1-4; maybe TRBD1 (5 bases). Germline CDR1 is LGHDT and CDR2 is YNNKEL (reference sequence). There are 11 residues in the CDR3. Trimming removed 4 bases at V and 15 bases at J, with 12 bases between.

The CDR3 is CASPGGKTNTGELFF. CDR3 sequence (DNA): TGTGCCAGCCCTGGCGGGAAAACGAACACCGGGGAGCTGTTTTTT. The rearrangement links TRBV6-1 to TRBJ2-2; perhaps TRBD2 as D (6 bases). Per germline, CDR1 MNHNS and CDR2 SASEGT. Trimming cost V 8 bases and J 0 bases, with 13 bases left between them. The CDR3 has 15 amino acids.

This clonotype was seen a handful of times. The chain is built from TRBV5-1 and TRBJ1-1, with D perhaps TRBD1 (6 bases). This CDR3 has 15 residues. The V end lost 0 bases, the J end lost 5 bases, and 14 bases lay between the germline ends. Looked up from germline, CDR1 is SGHRS and CDR2 is YFSETQ. The CDR3 DNA follows: TGCGCCAGCAGCTTGGAAGGCGGGGGGCCTACTGAAGCTTTCTTT. It codes for CASSLEGGGPTEAFF.

This clonotype was counted between two and nine times. The rearrangement uses TRBV6-1 and TRBJ2-7; 9 bases map to TRBD1. CDR3 length equals 13 residues. V shed 6 bases and J 6 bases; nucleotides not matched to a gene: 6. Germline V gives CDR1 MNHNS, CDR2 SASEGT. CDR3 bases: TGTGCCAGCAGAAGACAGGGGGGTCGCGAGCAGTACGTC. Amino acids: CASRRQGGREQYV.